Below, 6 T cell receptor beta chains from the same sample are listed, as sequenced in a study of T cells in Graves' hyperthyroidism and ophthalmopathy. Amplified regions were TCR beta CDR3 sequences from RNA transcripts. Initially, a first-round RT-PCR of the TCR CDR3 employed the HTBI primer set. From the multiplex PCR reads, TCRdb called clonotypes with MiXCR, one entry per CDR3 protein. The sample lists 560,000 or so distinct CDR3 sequences; just over 45% were seen once. Sequencing was performed on peripheral blood or thyroid tissue (not recorded which). The receptors were gathered from a woman between 18 and 29 years old with Graves' hyperthyroidism.

Details on this clonotype: A much larger clone is a single base away; this may be a read error. The CDR3 carries no conserved terminal phenylalanine or tryptophan, so it likely arises from a read error. The rearrangement joins TRBV10-3 to TRBJ1-1; 8 bases line up with TRBD1. Germline CDR1 reads ENHRY; CDR2 reads SYGVKD. The CDR3 is 13 amino acids. V lost 11 bases to trimming and J lost 3 bases; unmatched junction nucleotides: 8. CDR3 in amino acids: CAGQGAPDTEAFL. In nucleotides, the CDR3 is TGTGCCGGGCAGGGGGCGCCGGACACTGAAGCTTTCCTT.

This clonotype showed up just a few times. A much more abundant neighbour one base away suggests this may be a read error. The V gene is TRBV15, the J gene TRBJ2-5; weak D call: TRBD1 (6 bases). The CDR3 extends over 14 amino acids. Between the trimmed V and J ends, which lost 5 bases and 2 bases, there was a span of 12 bases. Germline V gives CDR1 LNHNV, CDR2 YYDKDF (reference sequence). The CDR3 coding sequence is TGTGCCACCAGCGGAGGACAGTTTCAAGAGACCCAGTACTTC. It encodes CATSGGQFQETQYF.

At least ten counts were recorded for this clonotype. The chain couples TRBV7-9 to TRBJ2-7; 7 nucleotides match TRBD1. The CDR3 has 13 residues. Losses at the gene ends were 4 bases for V and 2 bases for J; bases not matched to a gene: 2. Per germline, CDR1 SEHNR and CDR2 FQNEAQ (reference sequence). DNA of the CDR3: TGTGCCAGCAGCTCGCAGGGGGCCTACGAGCAGTACTTC. It is translated as CASSSQGAYEQYF.

This clonotype was seen repeatedly, ten times or more. This chain joins TRBV2 and TRBJ1-5, with TRBD1 as a possible D gene (6 bases). The CDR3 contains 15 residues. Germline assignment: CDR1 SNHLY and CDR2 FYNNEI. Deletions cut 3 bases from V and 1 base from J, with 10 bases between. DNA of the CDR3: TGTGCCAGCAGTGAGGGCAGGGGAAGCAATCAGCCCCAGCATTTT. Protein sequence: CASSEGRGSNQPQHF.

The chain's CDR3 is CASSPGRFNSPLHF. DNA for the CDR3: TGTGCCAGCAGCCCGGGACGGTTTAATTCACCCCTCCACTTT. This chain joins TRBV9 and TRBJ1-6, with D perhaps matching TRBD1 (5 bases). Germline V gives CDR1 SGDLS, CDR2 YYNGEE. Trimming took off 4 bases at V and 6 bases at J, with 11 bases between the two ends. This CDR3 comprises 14 residues.

With respect to this clonotype: A single base separates this from a much larger clone, so it may be a read error. The genes are TRBV2 and TRBJ2-5; 7 positions agree with TRBD2. The CDR3 length is 13 residues. The germline CDR1 and CDR2 sequences are SNHLY and FYNNEI. Written as DNA, the CDR3 is TGTGCCACCAGTGATTTGCCCCGGGAGGCCCAGTACTTC. Encoded protein: CATSDLPREAQYF.